These 19 T cell receptor beta chains were all obtained from the same sample, sequenced in a study of T-cell reconstitution after alpha-beta-depleted transplantation in children. Unique molecular identifiers were incorporated during preparation of the TCRbeta library. MiXCR was run by TCRdb on the PCR reads, yielding one entry per CDR3 protein. The sample includes 200,000 to 250,000 distinct CDR3 sequences, 9.7% of them seen just once. Source: PBMCs from the stem cell graft donor, taken from the stem cell graft. These receptors all come from a human donor who donated a stem cell graft to a child with SCID.

This clonotype occurred many times. The chain recombines TRBV4-3 with TRBJ2-5; 7 bases are shared with TRBD1. Germline V gene data show CDR1 as LGHNA and CDR2 as YSLEER. V lost 4 bases and J lost 5; bases outside the gene matches: 7. CDR3 length: 14 residues. The CDR3 DNA follows: TGCGCCAGCAGCCCCGAACAGGGGTGGGAGACCCAGTACTTC. It codes for CASSPEQGWETQYF.

This clonotype was observed at least ten times. The genes are TRBV7-2 and TRBJ2-7, with D perhaps matching TRBD1 (6 bases). CDR1 and CDR2 (germline): SGHTA, FQGNSA. The CDR3 consists of 12 residues. Deletions cut 2 bases from V and 6 bases from J, with 8 bases between. CDR3 sequence (DNA): TGTGCCAGCAGCTTACACAGGGTCGAGCAGTACTTC. Translated, it gives CASSLHRVEQYF.

This clonotype has at least ten counts. The CDR3 loop is CASSPGTVDSGANVLTF. The CDR3 DNA is TGCGCCAGCAGCCCCGGGACAGTAGATTCTGGGGCCAACGTCCTGACTTTC. The V gene is TRBV5-1, the J gene TRBJ2-6; 7 nucleotides line up with TRBD1. Germline V lookup: CDR1 SGHRS, CDR2 YFSETQ. The CDR3 has 17 amino acids. Trimming cost V 4 bases and J 1 base; bases outside gene matches: 8.

This clonotype came up many times. The J gene is TRBJ2-5, the V gene TRBV7-2, with D unclear. CDR1 and CDR2 (germline): SGHTA, FQGNSA. V lost 2 bases and J lost 3, with 7 bases in between. This CDR3 spans 13 amino acids. This CDR3 reads CASSLIAEETQYF. CDR3 sequence (DNA): TGTGCCAGCAGCTTAATCGCGGAAGAGACCCAGTACTTC.

This clonotype was seen many times. The V and J genes are TRBV7-2 and TRBJ1-2, with 9 positions matching TRBD1. The V gene end was trimmed by 3 bases and the J gene end by 6 bases; junction bases not matched to a gene: 11. The CDR3 is 16 residues long. Germline CDR1 reads SGHTA; CDR2 reads FQGNSA. The CDR3 region has the DNA TGTGCCAGCAGCTTGGGAGGGACAGGGAGGGGAAATGGCTACACCTTC. Translating gives CASSLGGTGRGNGYTF.

This clonotype is a singleton in its sample. V is TRBV11-2 and J is TRBJ2-7; possibly TRBD1 for D (7 bases). Per germline, CDR1 SGHAT and CDR2 FQNNGV. The ends were cut back, 3 bases at V and 0 bases at J, with 27 bases in the middle. The CDR3 length is 20 residues. The CDR3 is CASSFRGGFRGQLTSYEQYF. CDR3 DNA: TGTGCCAGCAGCTTTCGTGGGGGGTTTAGGGGACAGTTAACCTCCTACGAGCAGTACTTC.

This clonotype has ten or more counts. The rearrangement joins TRBV4-3 to TRBJ1-3; D is undetermined. The CDR3 totals 17 residues. V lost 0 bases, J lost 0 bases, and 12 bases lay in between. Per the germline V gene, CDR1 is LGHNA and CDR2 is YSLEER. The CDR3 is CASSQDPGSDSGNTIYF. Written as DNA, the CDR3 is TGCGCCAGCAGCCAAGATCCGGGTTCCGACTCTGGAAACACCATATATTTT.

This clonotype was recorded many times. The CDR3 nucleotides read TGCGCCAGCAGCTTAATAGAGCAGTACTTC. Its translation is CASSLIEQYF. V gene TRBV5-1 combines with J gene TRBJ2-7; D gene unclear. The germline V gene has CDR1 SGHRS and CDR2 YFSETQ. V was pared by 2 bases and J by 7 bases, with 4 bases between. The CDR3 spans 10 residues. Combining the CDR3 with reference TRBV5-1 and TRBJ2-7 gives the whole variable domain KAGVTQTPRYLIKTRGQQVTLSCSPISGHRSVSWYQQTPGQGLQFLFEYFSETQRNKGNFPGRFSGRQFSNSRSEMNVSTLELGDSALYLCASSLIEQYFGPGTRLTVT.

The CDR3 reads CASSSGPGLPTDTQYF. DNA of the CDR3: TGTGCCAGCAGCTCTGGACCGGGACTACCCACAGATACGCAGTATTTT. The chain links TRBV7-9 to TRBJ2-3; 7 positions match TRBD2. Germline CDR1 reads SEHNR; CDR2 reads FQNEAQ (reference sequence). The V and J ends lost 4 bases and 2 bases, in that order; junction bases with no gene match: 9. The CDR3 is 16 residues long.

This clonotype was counted at least ten times. The V and J genes are TRBV6-5 and TRBJ1-1; 10 positions agree with TRBD1. V gave up 0 bases and J gave up 4 bases; unmatched junction bases: 8. Germline V gene data show CDR1 as MNHEY and CDR2 as SVGAGI. This CDR3 is 17 amino acids long. This CDR3 reads CASSYSGTGEVGTEAFF. In DNA, the CDR3 is TGTGCCAGCAGTTACTCGGGGACAGGGGAGGTAGGCACTGAAGCTTTCTTT.

This clonotype has at least ten counts. V and J are TRBV6-5 and TRBJ1-1; no clear D gene. CDR1 and CDR2 from the germline V gene are MNHEY and SVGAGI. The CDR3 sequence is 14 residues long. Deletions cut 10 bases from V and 1 base from J, with 16 bases between. This CDR3 reads CAIRIQPQNTEAFF. The CDR3 bases are TGTGCCATCAGAATCCAGCCCCAGAACACTGAAGCTTTCTTT.

At least ten counts were recorded for this clonotype. The rearrangement links TRBV2 to TRBJ2-1, with D hard to call. CDR1 SNHLY and CDR2 FYNNEI come from the germline V gene. This CDR3 is built from 11 residues. V was trimmed by 8 bases and J by 3 bases, leaving 5 bases between them. In DNA form, the CDR3 reads TGTGCCAGCGCAGGCTACAATGAGCAGTTCTTC. This gives the protein CASAGYNEQFF.

This clonotype was counted many times. The DNA of the CDR3 is TGTGCCACCAGTAAGGGGGTGAGGACAGGGGGAGACACCGGGGAGCTGTTTTTT. This encodes CATSKGVRTGGDTGELFF. The rearrangement joins TRBV24-1 to TRBJ2-2; 10 nucleotides line up with TRBD1. Trimming at V came to 6 bases and at J to 3 bases, leaving 12 bases not matched to a gene. The CDR3 extends over 18 amino acids. Germline V gene data show CDR1 as KGHDR and CDR2 as SFDVKD.

This clonotype was counted ten times or more. This sequence joins TRBV5-5 and TRBJ1-2, with 7 bases that match TRBD1. The CDR3 extends over 16 amino acids. Trimming removed 2 bases from V and 8 bases from J; junction bases left unmatched: 15. Germline values: CDR1 SGHKS, CDR2 YYEKEE (reference sequence). The CDR3 reads CASSFGTASERQGYTF. The DNA of the CDR3 is TGTGCCAGCAGCTTTGGGACAGCCTCTGAACGTCAGGGCTACACCTTC.

This clonotype was detected many times. V and J are TRBV4-1 and TRBJ1-5, with D possibly being TRBD1 (6 bases). The germline CDR1 and CDR2 sequences are MGHRA and YSYEKL. V was pared by 4 bases and J by 3 bases, with 10 bases between. CDR3 length: 14 amino acids. The CDR3 nucleotides read TGCGCCAGCAGCCCCAGGGGAATCAATCAGCCCCAGCATTTT. It is translated as CASSPRGINQPQHF.

At least ten counts were recorded for this clonotype. The V call is TRBV7-2, the J call TRBJ2-7, with 10 bases that match TRBD1. This CDR3 comprises 15 residues. The germline CDR1 and CDR2 sequences are SGHTA and FQGNSA. V trimming: 0 bases; J trimming: 4 bases; junction bases outside the gene matches: 3. In DNA, the CDR3 is TGTGCCAGCAGCTTAGCGGGGACAGGGGTATACGAGCAGTACTTC. Protein: CASSLAGTGVYEQYF.

This clonotype occurred many times. The chain recombines TRBV20-1 with TRBJ2-1; D is perhaps TRBD1 (6 bases). V dropped 1 base and J dropped 6 bases, with 10 bases sitting between them. The germline V gene encodes CDR1 DFQATT and CDR2 SNEGSKA (reference sequence). The CDR3 covers 13 residues. The CDR3 region is CSARAGQSNEQFF. CDR3 bases: TGCAGTGCTAGAGCCGGACAGAGCAATGAGCAGTTCTTC.

This clonotype was seen many times. The chain is built from TRBV20-1 and TRBJ1-1; D perhaps matches TRBD1 (6 bases). V lost 0 bases and J lost 8, with 16 bases in between. The CDR3 covers 14 residues. The germline V gene has CDR1 DFQATT and CDR2 SNEGSKA (reference sequence). In nucleotides, the CDR3 is TGCAGTGCTAGAGATATCAGGGGTCGTGACGAAGCTTTCTTT. This codes for CSARDIRGRDEAFF.

This clonotype was found many times. The J gene is TRBJ1-1, the V gene TRBV5-1, with TRBD1 as a possible D gene (5 bases). CDR3 length: 11 residues. Germline lookup yields CDR1 SGHRS and CDR2 YFSETQ. V lost 7 bases and J 5 bases, leaving 9 bases between the germline ends. The CDR3 sequence is CASLSGTEAFF. The CDR3 DNA follows: TGCGCCAGCCTCTCAGGGACTGAAGCTTTCTTT.